These 30 T cell receptor beta chains originate from one sample sequenced in a study of PD-1 blockade in classical Hodgkin lymphoma. Profiled with immunoSEQ multiplex PCR; TCRdb holds only in-frame clones, not every one. The data hold roughly 140,000 clones, with around 73% observed a single time. With no exception, relapse followed autologous stem cell transplantation in all patients, and brentuximab vedotin exposure varied. Source: peripheral blood mononuclear cells (PBMCs), taken before the second cycle of nivolumab. The receptors derive from a human donor with classical Hodgkin lymphoma.

The chain carries TRBV5-4 and TRBJ2-2; 7 nucleotides align to TRBD1. V was pared by 4 bases and J by 11 bases, with 8 bases of the junction left unmatched. Germline V gene data show CDR1 as SGHNT and CDR2 as YYREEE (reference sequence). This CDR3 is 13 amino acids long. This CDR3 is CASSPGTALELFF. In DNA form, the CDR3 reads TGTGCCAGCAGCCCCGGGACAGCCCTAGAGCTGTTTTTT.

CDR3 coding DNA: TGTGCCATTGGGGGGGTCCTATCCTACGAGCAGTACTTC. Translated, it gives CAIGGVLSYEQYF. The gene calls are TRBV10-3 and TRBJ2-7; 7 positions match TRBD2. Germline V gene data show CDR1 as ENHRY and CDR2 as SYGVKD. The CDR3 has 13 amino acids. With 9 bases clipped from V and 1 base from J, the junction kept 6 bases outside the gene matches.

The chain uses TRBV6-1 and TRBJ2-1, with a possible D match to TRBD2 (6 bases). CDR1 and CDR2 (germline): MNHNS, SASEGT. The germline V and J ends were trimmed by 0 bases and 2 bases, with 11 bases remaining between them. The CDR3 spans 16 residues. The CDR3 region has the DNA TGTGCCAGCAGTGAAGCTGTAGCGGCGACCTACAATGAGCAGTTCTTC. It is translated as CASSEAVAATYNEQFF.

This clone was recorded a few times. This chain connects TRBV6-5 to TRBJ1-6; D gene ambiguous. Trimming cost V 10 bases and J 1 base, with 14 bases left between them. This CDR3 comprises 15 residues. CDR1 and CDR2 (germline): MNHEY, SVGAGI. This CDR3 is CATRVAGSYNSPLHF. The CDR3 region has the DNA TGTGCCACCCGGGTGGCCGGGTCCTATAATTCACCCCTCCACTTT.

The rearrangement uses TRBV28 and TRBJ1-5; the D is unclear. Trimming pared 5 bases from V and 6 bases from J, leaving 14 bases between. CDR1 is MDHEN, CDR2 SYDVKM, per germline. The CDR3 spans 14 residues. The chain's CDR3 is CASSLLSTSQPQHF. CDR3 in DNA: TGTGCCAGCAGTCTCCTAAGTACCTCTCAGCCCCAGCATTTT.

The chain has TRBV2 and TRBJ2-1, with a tentative D call TRBD2 (6 bases). Per the germline V gene, CDR1 is SNHLY and CDR2 is FYNNEI. The CDR3 is made up of 14 amino acids. The V end lost 4 bases, the J end lost 4 bases, and 11 bases lay between the germline ends. CDR3 residues: CASSARDFYNEQFF. The CDR3 DNA is TGTGCCAGCAGTGCACGGGACTTTTACAATGAGCAGTTCTTC.

The chain carries TRBV6-5 and TRBJ2-7; TRBD1 might be the D (6 bases). The CDR3 consists of 13 residues. Trimming stripped 2 bases from V and 1 base from J, with 6 bases between. Germline CDR1 MNHEY, CDR2 SVGAGI. This chain's CDR3 is CASSYDRSYEQYF. CDR3 DNA sequence: TGTGCCAGCAGTTACGACAGGTCCTACGAGCAGTACTTC.

J is TRBJ1-5 and V is TRBV6-6; D unresolved. Germline CDR1 MNHNY, CDR2 SVGAGI (reference sequence). V was cut by 2 bases and J by 6 bases, with 5 bases left in between. The CDR3 length is 12 residues. The CDR3 DNA follows: TGTGCCAGCAGTTACATAGGTCAGCCCCAGCATTTT. This translates into CASSYIGQPQHF.

This chain uses TRBV5-6 with TRBJ2-3; D is undetermined. The CDR3 is 12 residues long. The germline gives CDR1 SGHDT, CDR2 YYEEEE. Trimming stripped 4 bases from V and 1 base from J, with 4 bases between. The CDR3 DNA reads as TGTGCCAGCAGCCCGGGCACAGATACGCAGTATTTT. Residues: CASSPGTDTQYF.

The V gene is TRBV27, the J gene TRBJ2-7; 12 bases match TRBD2. Germline trimming cut 2 bases from V and 4 bases from J; bases unmatched to any gene: 6. The germline V gene encodes CDR1 MNHEY and CDR2 SMNVEV (reference sequence). This CDR3 is built from 16 residues. The CDR3 DNA reads as TGTGCCAGCAGTTTACTAGCGGGAGGGCGCCCTTACGAGCAGTACTTC. Translated: CASSLLAGGRPYEQYF.

Sample share makes this clone medium-sized. The chain is built from TRBV19 and TRBJ2-7; D is possibly TRBD1 (5 bases). V dropped 3 bases and J dropped 2 bases, with 8 bases sitting between them. The CDR3 spans 13 residues. Germline V gene lookup returns CDR1 LNHDA and CDR2 SQIVND (reference sequence). CDR3 in amino acids: CASSMKTAYEQYF. CDR3 DNA sequence: TGTGCCAGTAGTATGAAGACAGCCTACGAGCAGTACTTC.

This clone occurred a few times. The genes are TRBV7-8 and TRBJ1-6; D gene ambiguous. The V end was cut by 10 bases, the J end by 8 bases, with 15 bases between. CDR1 and CDR2 (germline): SGHVS, FQNEAQ. The CDR3 has 13 amino acids. The chain's CDR3 is CAIQTVEDSPLHF. The CDR3, as DNA: TGTGCCATCCAGACGGTGGAGGATTCACCCCTCCACTTT.

This sequence joins TRBV6-5 and TRBJ1-5; the match to TRBD1 covers 7 bases. Germline CDR1 MNHEY, CDR2 SVGAGI. This CDR3 has 12 residues. The V gene end was trimmed by 4 bases and the J gene end by 9 bases; junction bases not matched to a gene: 3. CDR3 residues: CASSWRQGPQHF. The DNA for the CDR3 is TGTGCCAGCAGTTGGCGACAGGGGCCCCAGCATTTT.

The rearrangement joins TRBV6-5 to TRBJ1-4; a possible D gene is TRBD1 (5 bases). The CDR3 consists of 15 residues. Trimming removed 7 bases at V and 8 bases at J, with 20 bases between. Germline V lookup: CDR1 MNHEY, CDR2 SVGAGI. The DNA for the CDR3 is TGTGCCAGCACCCATAGGGGACCCCCGGAGGAAAAACTGTTTTTT. Encoded protein: CASTHRGPPEEKLFF.

V usage is TRBV7-2 and J usage is TRBJ2-1; TRBD2 agrees at 12 bases. J lost 5 bases, V lost 5 bases, and 1 base had no gene match. Germline lookup yields CDR1 SGHTA and CDR2 FQGNSA. This CDR3 is built from 14 residues. CDR3 DNA: TGTGCCAGCAGCCGACTAGCGGGAGACAATGAGCAGTTCTTC. It codes for CASSRLAGDNEQFF.

The J gene is TRBJ2-7, the V gene TRBV6-6; 7 nucleotides match TRBD1. After removal of 4 bases from V and 4 bases from J, the junction contained 7 bases not matched to a gene. Per the germline V gene, CDR1 is MNHNY and CDR2 is SVGAGI (reference sequence). The CDR3 has 14 residues. The CDR3 loop reads CASSSMTGLYEQYF. CDR3 in DNA: TGTGCCAGCAGTTCCATGACAGGGCTATACGAGCAGTACTTC.

V is TRBV6-5 and J is TRBJ2-5; TRBD1 might be the D (5 bases). The J call could be wrong; TRBJ2-7 is a better fit for the DNA end. CDR1 and CDR2 (germline): MNHEY, SVGAGI. The CDR3 covers 11 residues. The CDR3 nucleotides are TGTGCCAGCAGGGACAACTACGAGCAGTACTTC. Protein product: CASRDNYEQYF.

This clone has only a few counts. The chain uses TRBV19 and TRBJ2-1; the match to TRBD2 covers 9 bases. The V segment lost 2 bases and the J segment 3 bases; nucleotides outside the gene matches: 23. This CDR3 contains 22 residues. Germline loops: CDR1 LNHDA, CDR2 SQIVND (reference sequence). For the CDR3, the DNA is TGTGCCAGTAGTATACCGGACTTTGGGCTAGCGGGATACTCAGGAGACTACAATGAGCAGTTCTTC. Translation: CASSIPDFGLAGYSGDYNEQFF.

This chain uses TRBV2 with TRBJ1-1; 8 nucleotides align to TRBD1. Germline CDR1 and CDR2: SNHLY and FYNNEI. The CDR3 has 14 amino acids. The ends lost 3 bases at V and 1 base at J; junction bases unmatched: 1. The CDR3 loop is CASSEDRENTEAFF. The CDR3 DNA sequence: TGTGCCAGCAGTGAGGACAGGGAGAACACTGAAGCTTTCTTT.

The V gene is TRBV18, the J gene TRBJ2-3; D uncertain. CDR1 and CDR2 from the germline V gene are KGHSH and LQKENI. V was shortened by 5 bases and J by 2 bases, with 5 bases between the two germline ends. This CDR3 has 12 residues. The CDR3 spells CASSEYTDTQYF. CDR3 sequence (DNA): TGTGCCAGCTCAGAATACACAGATACGCAGTATTTT.

The genes are TRBV7-3 and TRBJ2-5; a possible D gene is TRBD2 (5 bases). Germline CDR1 is SGHTA and CDR2 is FQGTGA. V dropped 2 bases and J dropped 5 bases, with 15 bases sitting between them. There are 15 residues in the CDR3. CDR3 sequence (DNA): TGTGCCAGCAGCTTAGGCGCGGGCCTCGGGGAGACCCAGTACTTC. Translation gives CASSLGAGLGETQYF.

The V and J genes are TRBV1 and TRBJ2-1; the table gives TRBD2 as D, unverified against the DNA. TRBV1 is labeled a pseudogene. CDR3 length equals 17 residues. The CDR3 bases are TGCACCAGCATGCCACGGGCGGGAGCGCCCTCCTACAATGAGCAGTTCTTC. Translated: CTSMPRAGAPSYNEQFF.

The genes are TRBV27 and TRBJ2-5; 8 bases are shared with TRBD2. The CDR3 loop spans 14 amino acids. The V gene end was trimmed by 6 bases and the J gene end by 1 base; junction bases not matched to a gene: 4. Germline V gives CDR1 MNHEY, CDR2 SMNVEV (reference sequence). CDR3 loop: CASSLAGSQETQYF. DNA of the CDR3: TGTGCCAGCAGCTTAGCGGGGTCCCAAGAGACCCAGTACTTC.

The chain recombines TRBV9 with TRBJ2-3; 9 bases align to TRBD2. The germline CDR1 and CDR2 sequences are SGDLS and YYNGEE. The CDR3 consists of 15 residues. The junction had 3 bases not matched to a gene; V was cut back by 2 bases and J by 2 bases. For the CDR3, the DNA is TGTGCCAGCAGCGTGGGCGGGGGGGCCACAGATACGCAGTATTTT. This encodes CASSVGGGATDTQYF.

The V gene is TRBV6-1, the J gene TRBJ2-1; D not certain. Looked up from germline, CDR1 is MNHNS and CDR2 is SASEGT. V lost 2 bases, J lost 4 bases, and 6 bases lay in between. The CDR3 sequence is 13 residues long. DNA of the CDR3: TGTGCCAGCAGTGAACAGGTGTACAATGAGCAGTTCTTC. Translated, it gives CASSEQVYNEQFF.

This clone is labeled medium-sized. V is TRBV16 and J is TRBJ2-7, with 7 bases matching TRBD1. The CDR3 totals 14 residues. Germline loops: CDR1 KGHSY, CDR2 FQNENV. The V segment lost 0 bases and the J segment 3 bases; nucleotides outside the gene matches: 2. In nucleotides, the CDR3 is TGTGCCAGCAGCCAATCAGGGGGCGGCTACGAGCAGTACTTC. It specifies CASSQSGGGYEQYF.

This sequence joins TRBV4-3 and TRBJ2-2; D unresolved. The V gene's germline CDR1 is LGHNA and CDR2 YSLEER. This CDR3 has 15 residues. The ends were cut back, 4 bases at V and 1 base at J, with 10 bases in the middle. In nucleotides, the CDR3 is TGCGCCAGCAGCCTATCCACGGGGAACACCGGGGAGCTGTTTTTT. Amino acids: CASSLSTGNTGELFF.

The chain recombines TRBV9 with TRBJ2-4; D call uncertain. The CDR3 consists of 15 residues. V gave up 0 bases and J gave up 7 bases, with 14 bases separating them. Germline loops: CDR1 SGDLS, CDR2 YYNGEE. This CDR3 reads CASSVGGLGSNIQYF. For the CDR3, the DNA is TGTGCCAGCAGCGTAGGAGGCCTGGGTTCCAACATTCAGTACTTC.

V gene TRBV7-6 combines with J gene TRBJ2-1; a possible D gene is TRBD2 (6 bases). Deletions cut 1 base from V and 8 bases from J, with 21 bases between. Germline CDR1 SGHVS, CDR2 FNYEAQ. The CDR3 sequence is 17 residues long. The CDR3 DNA is TGTGCCAGCAGCTTAGGGTCTGGGACTCTACCCACCTATGAGCAGTTCTTC. Protein product: CASSLGSGTLPTYEQFF.

The V gene is TRBV9, the J gene TRBJ2-7; D is undetermined. The V gene lost 0 bases and the J gene lost 5 bases, with 12 bases spanning the gap. This CDR3 region has 14 residues. CDR1 SGDLS and CDR2 YYNGEE come from the germline V gene. In DNA form, the CDR3 reads TGTGCCAGCAGCGTAGGAAATAGCATCGACGAGCAGTACTTC. Its translation is CASSVGNSIDEQYF.